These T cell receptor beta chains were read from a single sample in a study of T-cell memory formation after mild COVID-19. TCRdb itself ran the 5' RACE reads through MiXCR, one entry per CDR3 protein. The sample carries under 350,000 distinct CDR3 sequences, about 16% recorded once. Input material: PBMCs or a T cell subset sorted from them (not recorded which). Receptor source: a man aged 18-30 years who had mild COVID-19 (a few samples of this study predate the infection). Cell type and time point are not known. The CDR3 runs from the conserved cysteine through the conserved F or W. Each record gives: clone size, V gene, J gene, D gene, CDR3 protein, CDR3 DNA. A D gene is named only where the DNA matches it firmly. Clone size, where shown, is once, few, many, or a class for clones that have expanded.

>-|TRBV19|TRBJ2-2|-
CASSIFWGNAGELFF
TGTGCCAGTAGTATCTTTTGGGGGAACGCCGGGGAGCTGTTTTTT
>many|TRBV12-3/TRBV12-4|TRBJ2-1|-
CASSSLYNEQFF
TGTGCCAGCAGCTCCTTATACAATGAGCAGTTCTTC
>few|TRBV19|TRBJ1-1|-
CATTPLGTWNTEAFF
TGTGCCACCACGCCACTCGGGACATGGAACACTGAAGCTTTCTTT
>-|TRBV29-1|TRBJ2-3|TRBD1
CSAGQGEIDTQYF
TGCAGCGCGGGACAGGGGGAGATAGATACGCAGTATTTT
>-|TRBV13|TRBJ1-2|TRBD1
CASLTGRGRLGYGYTF
TGTGCCAGCCTTACGGGCAGGGGGCGGCTAGGCTATGGCTACACCTTC
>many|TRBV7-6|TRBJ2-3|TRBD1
CASSLGGWGTGSGDTQYF
TGTGCCAGCAGCTTAGGAGGTTGGGGGACAGGGAGTGGAGATACGCAGTATTTT
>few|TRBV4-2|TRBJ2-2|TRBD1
CASSQQTGITGELFF
TGTGCCAGCAGCCAACAGACAGGGATCACCGGGGAGCTGTTTTTT
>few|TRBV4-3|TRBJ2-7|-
CASSHGGLFYEQYF
TGCGCCAGCAGCCACGGCGGACTGTTCTACGAGCAGTACTTC
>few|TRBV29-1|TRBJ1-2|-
CSVVGPDTQGYGYTF
TGCAGCGTTGTCGGCCCAGACACTCAGGGGTATGGCTACACCTTC
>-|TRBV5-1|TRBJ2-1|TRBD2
CASSSGAGGHDEQFF
TGCGCCAGCAGCTCTGGGGCGGGGGGTCACGATGAGCAGTTCTTC
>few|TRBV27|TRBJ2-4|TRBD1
CASTSGTEIAKNIQYF
TGTGCCAGCACCTCCGGGACAGAAATAGCCAAAAACATTCAGTACTTC
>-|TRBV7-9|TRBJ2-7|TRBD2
CASSFRTSGRALWEQYF
TGTGCCAGCAGCTTCCGGACTAGCGGGAGGGCCCTCTGGGAGCAGTACTTC
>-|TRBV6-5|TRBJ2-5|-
CASSYFGTQETQYF
TGTGCCAGCAGTTACTTTGGGACCCAAGAGACCCAGTACTTC
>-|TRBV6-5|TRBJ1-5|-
CASSYSRDTNQPQHF
TGTGCCAGCAGTTACTCGAGAGACACAAATCAGCCCCAGCATTTT
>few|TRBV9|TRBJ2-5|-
CASSVGSTGVQETQYF
TGTGCCAGCAGCGTAGGTTCAACGGGGGTACAAGAGACCCAGTACTTC
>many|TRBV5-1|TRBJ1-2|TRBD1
CASSLWGAGQSNYGYTF
TGCGCCAGCAGCTTGTGGGGAGCGGGACAGAGTAACTATGGCTACACCTTC
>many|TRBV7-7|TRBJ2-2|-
CASSLDGTGELFF
TGTGCTAGCAGCTTAGACGGCACCGGGGAGCTGTTTTTT
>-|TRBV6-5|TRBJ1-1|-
CASRRTMNTEAFF
TGTGCCAGCAGAAGGACGATGAACACTGAAGCTTTCTTT
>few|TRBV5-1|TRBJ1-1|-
CASSQLGRDTEAFF
TGCGCCAGCAGCCAACTAGGCCGGGACACTGAAGCTTTCTTT
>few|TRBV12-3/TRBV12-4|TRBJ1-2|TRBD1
CASIGTGGAGYTF
TGTGCCAGCATCGGGACAGGGGGAGCCGGCTACACCTTC
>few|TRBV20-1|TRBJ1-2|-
CSAPASALAQRYGYTF
TGCAGTGCCCCCGCGTCCGCTCTCGCGCAGAGATATGGCTACACCTTC
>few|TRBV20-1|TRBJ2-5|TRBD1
CSARDYRGKETQYF
TGCAGTGCTAGAGATTACAGGGGAAAAGAGACCCAGTACTTC
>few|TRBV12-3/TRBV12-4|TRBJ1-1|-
CASSLGRGAFF
TGTGCCAGCAGTCTAGGGCGGGGAGCTTTCTTT
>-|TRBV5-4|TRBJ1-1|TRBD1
CASGQGANTEAFF
TGTGCCAGCGGACAGGGGGCGAACACTGAAGCTTTCTTT
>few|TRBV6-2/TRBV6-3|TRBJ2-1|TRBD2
CASSYSKTGGGNEQFF
TGTGCCAGCAGTTACTCGAAGACGGGGGGAGGCAATGAGCAGTTCTTC
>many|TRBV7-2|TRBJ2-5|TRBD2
CASSLLSGSGGPWKTQYF
TGTGCCAGCAGCTTACTTTCGGGTAGCGGGGGGCCCTGGAAGACCCAGTACTTC
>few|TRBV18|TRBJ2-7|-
CASSPPAGSYEQYF
TGTGCCAGCTCACCACCTGCAGGCTCCTACGAGCAGTACTTC
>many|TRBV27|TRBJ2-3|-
CASSLGARDTQYF
TGTGCCAGCAGTTTAGGGGCCCGAGATACGCAGTATTTT
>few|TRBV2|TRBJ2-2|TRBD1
CASSEAPGGVELFF
TGTGCCAGCAGTGAAGCCCCAGGGGGAGTGGAGCTGTTTTTT
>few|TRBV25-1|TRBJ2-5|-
CASSEYERGQETQYF
TGTGCCAGCAGTGAATATGAACGGGGACAAGAGACCCAGTACTTC
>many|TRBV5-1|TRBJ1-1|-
CASSFDLTTEAFF
TGCGCCAGCAGCTTTGACCTAACCACTGAAGCTTTCTTT
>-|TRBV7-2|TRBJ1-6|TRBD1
CASSDMWTGVNSPLHF
TGTGCCAGCAGCGATATGTGGACAGGGGTCAATTCACCCCTCCACTTT
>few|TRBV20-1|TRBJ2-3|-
CSASPPRVFTDTQYF
TGCAGTGCTAGTCCCCCACGCGTGTTCACAGATACGCAGTATTTT
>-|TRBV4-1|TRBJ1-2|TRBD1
CASSLGQGVGYGYTF
TGCGCCAGCAGCCTTGGACAGGGTGTCGGCTATGGCTACACCTTC
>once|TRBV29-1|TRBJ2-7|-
CSVEALNRDFRPNSYF
TGCAGCGTTGAAGCCCTGAATAGGGACTTTCGACCAAACTCGTACTTC
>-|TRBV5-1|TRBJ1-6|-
CASSLTGSNSPLHF
TGCGCCAGCAGCCTAACAGGGTCGAATTCACCCCTCCACTTT
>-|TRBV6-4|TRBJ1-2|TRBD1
CASSDGQGEGYTF
TGTGCCAGCAGTGACGGGCAGGGGGAAGGCTACACCTTC